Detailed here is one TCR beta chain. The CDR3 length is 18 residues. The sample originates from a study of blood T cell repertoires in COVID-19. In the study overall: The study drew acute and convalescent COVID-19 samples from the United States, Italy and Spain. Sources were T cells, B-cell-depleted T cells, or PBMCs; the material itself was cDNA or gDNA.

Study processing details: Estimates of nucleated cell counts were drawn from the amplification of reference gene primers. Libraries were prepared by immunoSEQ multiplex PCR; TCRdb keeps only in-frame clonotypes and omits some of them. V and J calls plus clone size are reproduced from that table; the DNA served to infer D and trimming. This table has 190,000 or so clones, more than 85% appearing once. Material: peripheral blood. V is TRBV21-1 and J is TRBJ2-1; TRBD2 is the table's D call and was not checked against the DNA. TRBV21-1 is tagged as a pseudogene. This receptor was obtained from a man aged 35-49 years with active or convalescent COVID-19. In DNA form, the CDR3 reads TGTGCCAGCAGCAAAGTTGGAGGCCGACACTCCCATTACAATGAGCAGTTCTTC. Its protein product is CASSKVGGRHSHYNEQFF.